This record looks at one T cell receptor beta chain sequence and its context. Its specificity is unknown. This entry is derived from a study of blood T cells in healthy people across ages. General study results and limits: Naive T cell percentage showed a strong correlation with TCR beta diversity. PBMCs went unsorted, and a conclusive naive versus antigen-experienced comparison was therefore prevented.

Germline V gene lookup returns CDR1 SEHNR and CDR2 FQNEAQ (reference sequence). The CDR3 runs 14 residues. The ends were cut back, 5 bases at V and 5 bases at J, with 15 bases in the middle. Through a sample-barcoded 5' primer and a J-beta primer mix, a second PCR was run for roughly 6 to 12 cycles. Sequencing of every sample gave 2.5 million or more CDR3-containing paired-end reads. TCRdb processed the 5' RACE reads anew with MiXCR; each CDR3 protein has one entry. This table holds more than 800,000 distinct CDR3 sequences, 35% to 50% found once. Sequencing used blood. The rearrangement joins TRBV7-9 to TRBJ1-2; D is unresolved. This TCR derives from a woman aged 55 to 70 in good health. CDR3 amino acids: CASSGTGNGYGYTF. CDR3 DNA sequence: TGTGCCAGCAGCGGAACTGGGAATGGGTATGGCTACACCTTC.